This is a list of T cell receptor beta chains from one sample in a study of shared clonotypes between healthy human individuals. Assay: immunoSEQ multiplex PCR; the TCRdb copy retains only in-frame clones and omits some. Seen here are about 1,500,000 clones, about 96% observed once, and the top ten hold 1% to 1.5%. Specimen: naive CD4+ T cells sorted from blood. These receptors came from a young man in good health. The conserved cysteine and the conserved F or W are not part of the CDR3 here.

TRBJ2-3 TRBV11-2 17 ASSYLRGTSGSSADTQY
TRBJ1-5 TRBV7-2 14 ASSFTQGLGNQPQH
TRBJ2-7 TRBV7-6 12 ASSFGDRAYEQY
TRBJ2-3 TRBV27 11 ASSLGQVDTQY
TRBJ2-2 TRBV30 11 AWSGLFTGELF
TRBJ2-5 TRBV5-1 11 ASSSPGLETQY
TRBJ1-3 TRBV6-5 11 ASSPQGGNTIY
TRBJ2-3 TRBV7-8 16 ASTPYTDVGLYTDTQY
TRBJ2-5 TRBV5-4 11 ASSSGPKETQY
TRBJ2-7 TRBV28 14 ASSFGAGRQGDEQY
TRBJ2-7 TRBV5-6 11 ASSPAPFDEQY
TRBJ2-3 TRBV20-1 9 SAYHSATQY
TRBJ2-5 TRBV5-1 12 ASSAYTAQETQY
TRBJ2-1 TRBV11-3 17 ASSLTRLAGEGSYNEQF
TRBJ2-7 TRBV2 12 ASSETKGFYEQY
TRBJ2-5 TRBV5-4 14 ASSHGGLAGGETQY
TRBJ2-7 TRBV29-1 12 SARTGQGSYEQY
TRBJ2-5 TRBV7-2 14 ASSLESWLSLETQY
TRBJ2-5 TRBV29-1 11 SVDKGGQETQY
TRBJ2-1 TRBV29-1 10 SVKGAGNEQF
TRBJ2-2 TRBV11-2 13 ASSRTSGLPGELF
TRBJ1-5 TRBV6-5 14 ASSYSKGDSNQPQH
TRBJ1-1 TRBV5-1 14 ASSAPDRGRNTEAF
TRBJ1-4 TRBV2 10 ASTANSEKLF
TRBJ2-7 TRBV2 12 ASSDRIVSYEQY
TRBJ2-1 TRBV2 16 ASRTRDPTTSSYNEQF
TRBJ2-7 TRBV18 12 ASSPGTNTYEQY
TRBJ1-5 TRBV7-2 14 ASSPDGGDSNQPQH
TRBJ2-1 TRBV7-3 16 ASSRGLAGGSSYNEQF